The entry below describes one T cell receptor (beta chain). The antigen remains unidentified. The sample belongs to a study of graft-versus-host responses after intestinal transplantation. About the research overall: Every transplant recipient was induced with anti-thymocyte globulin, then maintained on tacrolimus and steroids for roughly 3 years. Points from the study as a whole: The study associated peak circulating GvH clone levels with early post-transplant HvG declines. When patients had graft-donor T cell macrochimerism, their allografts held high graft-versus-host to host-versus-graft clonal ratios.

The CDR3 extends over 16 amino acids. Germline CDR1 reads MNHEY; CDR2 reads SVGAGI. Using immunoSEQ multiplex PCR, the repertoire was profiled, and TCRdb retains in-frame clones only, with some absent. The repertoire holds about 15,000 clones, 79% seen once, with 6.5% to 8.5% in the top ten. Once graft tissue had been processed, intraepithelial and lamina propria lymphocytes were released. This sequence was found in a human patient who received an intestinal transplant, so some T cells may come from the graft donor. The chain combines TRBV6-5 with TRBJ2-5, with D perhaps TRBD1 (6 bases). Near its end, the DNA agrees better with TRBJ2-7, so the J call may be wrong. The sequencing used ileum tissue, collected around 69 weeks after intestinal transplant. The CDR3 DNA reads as TGTGCCAGCAGTTACGGGGTCCAGGACAGCTCCTACGAGCAGTACTTC. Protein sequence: CASSYGVQDSSYEQYF.